This T cell receptor (beta chain) stems from a study of Ad26.COV2.S vaccination and SARS-CoV-2 variants. Study background: In the study, Ad26.COV2.S was injected intramuscularly once, or twice 56 days apart. Whole-study findings and limits: Relative to placebo recipients, vaccine recipients exhibited elevated spike-specific TCR breadth.

This clone was recorded at least ten times. What it recognizes is unknown. Clones were read by immunoSEQ multiplex PCR, and TCRdb kept only the in-frame ones, dropping some. The data contain about 680,000 clones, more than 80% of them singletons. Stated treatment: approximately 18 received Ad26.COV2.S at low or high dose, single or two shots; about 5 received placebo; per-sample allocation not given. It was on day 63 after the first vaccine or placebo injection that samples were taken. This adult donor, from Boston, was 18-55 years old. The administered vaccine (an Ad26 vector) expressed Wuhan-strain SARS-CoV-2 spike. This receptor was identified in a person aged 18 to 65 who received the Ad26.COV2.S COVID-19 vaccine or a placebo. The material was peripheral blood, obtained in a trial of Ad26.COV2.S vaccine versus placebo.

The CDR3 reads CASSLGQWDTDTQYF. Written as DNA, the CDR3 is TGTGCCAGCAGCTTAGGACAGTGGGACACAGATACGCAGTATTTT. The chain employs TRBV7-9 and TRBJ2-3, with D perhaps TRBD1 (5 bases). Trimming left V 1 base short and J 2 bases short, with 10 bases between. There are 15 residues in the CDR3. Germline values: CDR1 SEHNR, CDR2 FQNEAQ (reference sequence).